This entry concerns a single T cell receptor (beta chain). This clonotype appeared a few times. Its specific antigen is unknown. Qualities for individual bases were not recorded, and no much larger clone is one base off. The roughly 39 donors, aged about 6 to 95 years, were systemically healthy Caucasian individuals from Russia. Ten milliliters of peripheral blood were collected from each donor into EDTA-treated Vacutainer tubes. Ficoll-Paque density-gradient centrifugation was used to isolate PBMCs, with at least 7 million obtained per sample. Total RNA, at least 5.5 micrograms per sample, was extracted from PBMCs with Trizol reagent. For every donor, flow cytometry on a PBMC aliquot measured the percentage of naive CD45RAhigh/CD27high T cells. The sample belongs to a study of blood T cells in healthy people across ages (dated by TCRdb to 2015 to 2017). A note on the overall study: In model experiments, roughly one uniquely barcoded TCR beta cDNA molecule per two T cells was captured by template switching. Using deep sequencing normalized with unique cDNA molecular identifiers, the study measured how TCR beta repertoire diversity changes with age. Donors were grouped into four age groups: young (average approximately 16 years), middle-aged (roughly 40), aged (approximately 67) and long-lived (about 82). To avoid experimental bias, donors of different ages were distributed randomly across sequencing lanes. For two donors (one aged 18 to 30 and one aged 80 or older), the study analyzed two additional independent replicas of 1 million unique cDNA reads from the same blood draw. What the work shows at the level of the full study, not this receptor alone: Because profiling used bulk unsorted PBMCs, naive and antigen-experienced compartments could not be compared conclusively. Estimates of total diversity based on one million sequenced T cells were regarded as lower bounds and as underestimates. The long-lived group showed more naive CD4+ T cells, fewer expanded clones and increased TCR diversity than the aged group, suggesting age selection. The CMV infection status of donors was not known, potentially confounding age-related changes in expanded clonotypes. A strong correlation was found between observed TCR beta diversity and the percentage of naive T cells measured by flow cytometry. Observed TCR beta diversity per million T cells fell roughly linearly with age, and a significant reduction was already apparent by age roughly 40.

The method was 5' RACE. The sequencer was an Illumina HiSeq 2500. A second roughly 6 to 12 cycle PCR used a sample-barcoded 5' primer and a J-beta primer mix. A template-switch 5' adaptor carrying 12 random nucleotides introduced a unique molecular identifier onto each TCR beta cDNA molecule. At least 3 million CDR3-containing paired-end reads were obtained from each sample. All of the RNA was converted into first-strand cDNA using the Mint cDNA synthesis kit, with a TRBC-specific oligonucleotide serving as the primer. All cDNA was treated with uracil-DNA glycosylase and then went through a first 18-cycle PCR with the universal primers M1SS and BC2_uni_R. On the authors' methods: Each sample was normalized by randomly selecting 1 million high-quality reads, each carrying a distinct molecular identifier. Instead of being binned into consensus sequences, reads with shared molecular identifiers were discarded. MiTCR, set to a Q25 quality threshold and the strictest error-elimination algorithm, was used for CDR3 identification, clonotype clustering and error correction. A nonparametric unseen species model with Euler transformation was used to estimate lower-bound total TCR beta diversity. The raw public reads went through TCRdb reprocessing: fastp at Q25, MiXCR clone calling, in-frame beta chains kept. A single entry per CDR3 protein holds the most common genes and DNA from its merged rows. TCRdb assigned the V and J calls; the authors' analysis was not used. This sample has around 990,000 distinct CDR3 sequences in its table, and around two fifths of those were observed once. The biggest ten clones account for roughly 13% of the sample.

Via the germline V gene, CDR1 is SGHRS and CDR2 YFSETQ. V is clipped by 4 bases and J by 7 bases, and the sequence between their germline boundaries is 18 bases long. The CDR3 starts with the cysteine, ends with the phenylalanine, and has 15 residues. The retained sequence is limited to the CDR3, 45 bases, with the frame set at the first base. Sequencing was done on a sample of blood. The receptor chain draws on TRBV5-1 and TRBJ2-1; no D segment can be confidently identified. This clonotype was sampled from a man between 18 and 35 years old in good health. Here is the DNA: TGCGCCAGCAGCCAGACGGGCCCAACGTATAATGAGCAGTTCTTC. The encoded protein is CASSQTGPTYNEQFF.